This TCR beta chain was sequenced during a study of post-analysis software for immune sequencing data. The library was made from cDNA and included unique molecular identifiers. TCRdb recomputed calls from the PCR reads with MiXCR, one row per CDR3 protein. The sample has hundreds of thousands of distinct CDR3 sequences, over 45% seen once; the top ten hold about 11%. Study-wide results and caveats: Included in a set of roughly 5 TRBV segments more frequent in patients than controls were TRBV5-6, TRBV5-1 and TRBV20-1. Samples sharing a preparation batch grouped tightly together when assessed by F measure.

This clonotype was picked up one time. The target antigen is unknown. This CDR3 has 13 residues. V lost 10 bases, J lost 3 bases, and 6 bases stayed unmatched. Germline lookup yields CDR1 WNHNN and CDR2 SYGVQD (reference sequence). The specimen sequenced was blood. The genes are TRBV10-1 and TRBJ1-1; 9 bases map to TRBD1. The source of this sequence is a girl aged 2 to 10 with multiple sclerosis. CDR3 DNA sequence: TGCGCCACCCGGACAGGGGTTCACACTGAAGCTTTCTTT. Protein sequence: CATRTGVHTEAFF.